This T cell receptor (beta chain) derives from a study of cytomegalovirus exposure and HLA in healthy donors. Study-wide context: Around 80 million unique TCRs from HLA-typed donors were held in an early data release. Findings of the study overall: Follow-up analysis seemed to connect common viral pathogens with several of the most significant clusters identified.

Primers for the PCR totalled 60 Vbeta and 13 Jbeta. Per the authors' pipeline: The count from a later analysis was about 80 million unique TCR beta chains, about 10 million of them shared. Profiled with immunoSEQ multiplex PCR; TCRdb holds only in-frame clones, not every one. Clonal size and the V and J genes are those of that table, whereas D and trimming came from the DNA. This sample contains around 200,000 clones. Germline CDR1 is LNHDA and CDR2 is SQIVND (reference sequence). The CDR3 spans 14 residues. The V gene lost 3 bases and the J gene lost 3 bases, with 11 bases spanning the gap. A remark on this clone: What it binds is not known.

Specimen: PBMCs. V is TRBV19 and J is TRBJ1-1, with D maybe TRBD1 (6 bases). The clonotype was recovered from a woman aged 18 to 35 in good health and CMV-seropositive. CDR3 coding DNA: TGTGCCAGTAGTATTCAGGACAGTCACACTGAAGCTTTCTTT. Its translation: CASSIQDSHTEAFF.